This T cell receptor (beta chain) stems from a study of blood T cell repertoires in COVID-19. Overall study: Both acute and convalescent COVID-19 samples were obtained from the United States, Italy and Spain. T cells, B-cell-depleted T cells, or PBMCs provided the cDNA or gDNA that served as material.

The CDR3 contains 12 residues. CDR1 is MDHEN, CDR2 SYDVKM, per germline. Trimming left V 4 bases short and J 2 bases short, with 4 bases between. Authors' methods: From reference gene primer amplification, estimates of nucleated cell counts were derived. TCRdb's table, derived via immunoSEQ multiplex PCR, lists solely in-frame clones and lacks some. D and trimming were read from the DNA, whereas the V and J calls and clone size are those reported in that table. The data contain approximately 54,000 clones, 80% to 90% of them singletons. This TCR came from a human donor in a cohort sampled during active COVID-19. V is TRBV28 and J is TRBJ2-3; the D is unclear. Specimen: peripheral blood. The CDR3 is CASSSYTDTQYF. CDR3 DNA sequence: TGTGCCAGCAGTTCCTACACAGATACGCAGTATTTT.